Ten or more counts support the clone carrying this T cell receptor (beta chain). TCRdb itself ran the RT-PCR reads through MiXCR, one entry per CDR3 protein. The sample gives about 680,000 distinct CDR3 sequences, 12% to 15% of which show up once; roughly 3.6% is in the top ten. Germline loops: CDR1 MGHDK, CDR2 SYGVNS. Trimming at V came to 4 bases and at J to 2 bases, leaving 10 bases not matched to a gene. CDR3 size: 17 residues. Sequencing was done on a sample of memory CD4+ T cells from blood. The clonotype was recovered from a female donor in good health, serving as a healthy control. The genes are TRBV25-1 and TRBJ2-7; 11 bases fit TRBD2. The CDR3 DNA sequence: TGTGCCAGCAGTGGGCTAGCGGGAGGCCAACACCCCTACGAGCAGTACTTC. It codes for CASSGLAGGQHPYEQYF.